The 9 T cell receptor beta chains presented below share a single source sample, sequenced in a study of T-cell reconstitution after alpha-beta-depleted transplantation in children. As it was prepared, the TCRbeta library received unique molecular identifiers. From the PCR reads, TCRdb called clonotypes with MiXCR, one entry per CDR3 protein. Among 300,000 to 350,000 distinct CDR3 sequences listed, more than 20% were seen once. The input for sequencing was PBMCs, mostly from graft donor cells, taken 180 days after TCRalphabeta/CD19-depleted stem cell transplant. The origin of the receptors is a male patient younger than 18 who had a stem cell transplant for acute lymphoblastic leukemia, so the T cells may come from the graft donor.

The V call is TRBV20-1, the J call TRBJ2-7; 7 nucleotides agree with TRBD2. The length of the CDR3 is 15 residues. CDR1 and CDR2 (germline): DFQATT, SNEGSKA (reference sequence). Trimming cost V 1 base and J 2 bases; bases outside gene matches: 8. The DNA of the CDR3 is TGCAGTGCTAGAGTTGCGGGAGAGCTTCCCTACGAGCAGTACTTC. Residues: CSARVAGELPYEQYF.

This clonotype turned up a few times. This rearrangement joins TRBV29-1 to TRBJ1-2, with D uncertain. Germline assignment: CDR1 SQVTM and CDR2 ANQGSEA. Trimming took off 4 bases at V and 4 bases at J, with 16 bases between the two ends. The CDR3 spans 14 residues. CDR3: CSVVFGPILYGYTF. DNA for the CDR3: TGCAGCGTTGTTTTCGGACCGATTCTCTATGGCTACACCTTC.

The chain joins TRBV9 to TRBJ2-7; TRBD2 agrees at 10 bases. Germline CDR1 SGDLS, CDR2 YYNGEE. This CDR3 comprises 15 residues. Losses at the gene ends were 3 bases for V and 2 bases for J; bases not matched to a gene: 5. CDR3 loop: CASSAYSGGTYEQYF. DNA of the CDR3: TGTGCCAGCAGCGCTTATAGCGGGGGGACCTACGAGCAGTACTTC.

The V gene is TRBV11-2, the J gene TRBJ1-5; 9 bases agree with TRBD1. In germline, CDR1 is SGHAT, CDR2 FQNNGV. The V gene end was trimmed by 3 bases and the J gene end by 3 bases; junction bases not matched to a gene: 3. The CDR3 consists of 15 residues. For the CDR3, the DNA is TGTGCCAGCAGCTTCGGACAGGGGTCCAATCAGCCCCAGCATTTT. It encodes CASSFGQGSNQPQHF.

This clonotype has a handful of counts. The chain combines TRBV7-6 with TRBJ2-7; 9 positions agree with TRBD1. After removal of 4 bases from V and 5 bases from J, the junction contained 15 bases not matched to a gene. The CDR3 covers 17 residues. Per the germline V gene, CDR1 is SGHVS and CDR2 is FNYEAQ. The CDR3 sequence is CASSSRSDGTGLDEQYF. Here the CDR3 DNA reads TGTGCCAGCAGCTCCCGCTCCGACGGGACAGGGCTGGACGAGCAGTACTTC.

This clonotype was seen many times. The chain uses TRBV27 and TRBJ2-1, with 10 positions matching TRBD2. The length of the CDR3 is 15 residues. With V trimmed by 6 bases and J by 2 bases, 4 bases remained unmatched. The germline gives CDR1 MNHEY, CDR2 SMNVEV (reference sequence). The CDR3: CASSPLAGAYNEQFF. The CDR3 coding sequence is TGTGCCAGCAGCCCCCTAGCGGGAGCCTACAATGAGCAGTTCTTC.

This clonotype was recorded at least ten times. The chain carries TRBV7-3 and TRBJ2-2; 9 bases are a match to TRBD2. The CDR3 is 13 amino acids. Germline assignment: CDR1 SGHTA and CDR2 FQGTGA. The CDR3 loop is CAASGANTGELFF. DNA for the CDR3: TGTGCGGCTAGCGGGGCGAACACCGGGGAGCTGTTTTTT.

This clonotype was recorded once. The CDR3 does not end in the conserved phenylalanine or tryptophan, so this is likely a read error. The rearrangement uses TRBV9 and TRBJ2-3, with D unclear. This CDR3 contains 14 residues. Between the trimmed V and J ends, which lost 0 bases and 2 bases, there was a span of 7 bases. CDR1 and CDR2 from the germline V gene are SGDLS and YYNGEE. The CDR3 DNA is TGTGCCAGCAGCGTAGTAGGGTCCACAGATACGCAGTATTCT. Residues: CASSVVGSTDTQYS.

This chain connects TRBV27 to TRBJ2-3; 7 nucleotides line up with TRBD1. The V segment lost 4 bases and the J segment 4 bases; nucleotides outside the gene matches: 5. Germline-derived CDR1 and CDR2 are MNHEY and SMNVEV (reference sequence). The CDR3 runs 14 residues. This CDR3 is CASSWTGGADTQYF. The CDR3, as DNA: TGTGCCAGCAGTTGGACAGGTGGGGCAGATACGCAGTATTTT.